This T cell receptor beta chain was identified during a study of Ad26.COV2.S vaccination and SARS-CoV-2 variants. Regarding the study as a whole: After vaccination, substantial breadth of spike-specific CD8+ and CD4+ responses was reported.

CDR3 length: 16 residues. The V segment lost 1 base and the J segment 8 bases; nucleotides outside the gene matches: 9. CDR1 is WNHNN, CDR2 SYGVQD, per germline (reference sequence). To note about this clone: Antigen unknown.

As for treatment: over 15 received Ad26.COV2.S at low or high dose, single or two shots; 5 received placebo; per-sample allocation not given. The study sampled participants on day 63 after the first vaccine or placebo injection. Boston hosted the donor, who was an adult aged 18-55 years. The assay was immunoSEQ multiplex PCR, and TCRdb's table has in-frame clones only and misses some. The sample records more than 250,000 clones, 70% to 90% being singletons. This chain joins TRBV10-1 and TRBJ2-1; 9 bases are a match to TRBD1. Specimen: peripheral blood, collected in a trial of Ad26.COV2.S vaccine versus placebo. This receptor was identified in a person aged 18-65 years who received the Ad26.COV2.S COVID-19 vaccine or a placebo. CDR3 coding DNA: TGCGCCAGCAGTGAGTACACGGACAGGGGTGACGATGAGCAGTTCTTC. It translates to CASSEYTDRGDDEQFF.